A selection of T cell receptor beta chains follows, all from one sample in a study of cytomegalovirus exposure and HLA in healthy donors. The repertoire was sequenced with immunoSEQ multiplex PCR; TCRdb's copy has only in-frame clones and lacks some. The data hold tens of thousands of clones, with 74% observed a single time. The sample comprised PBMCs. The receptor source for this set is a human donor in good health. Each CDR3 is given with its conserved first and last residue. D genes are given only for firm matches. Clone size is shown for a subset of rows, as once, few, many or a class of expanded clone.

j_call | d_call | v_call | clone_size | cdr3_aa | cdr3_nt
TRBJ2-1 | . | TRBV19 | . | CAAGPSDHNEQFF | TGTGCCGCGGGACCTTCCGACCACAATGAGCAGTTCTTC
TRBJ1-5 | . | TRBV27 | . | CASSSNPNQPQHF | TGTGCCAGCAGTTCTAACCCCAATCAGCCCCAGCATTTT
TRBJ1-1 | . | TRBV5-1 | . | CASSLALDGIATEAFF | TGCGCCAGCAGCTTGGCCCTAGACGGGATAGCCACTGAAGCTTTCTTT
TRBJ1-2 | TRBD1 | TRBV6-5 | . | CASSSQGWYGYTF | TGTGCCAGCAGTTCACAGGGGTGGTATGGCTACACCTTC
TRBJ1-2 | TRBD1 | TRBV28 | . | CASSYTPGGSGYGYTF | TGTGCCAGCAGTTACACGCCAGGGGGCTCTGGCTATGGCTACACCTTC
TRBJ1-2 | TRBD1 | TRBV5-4 | . | CASRIYGQGNAGYTF | TGTGCCAGCAGAATTTATGGACAGGGAAATGCTGGCTACACCTTC
TRBJ2-5 | TRBD2 | TRBV5-4 | . | CASSLEPLAGQETQYF | TGTGCCAGCAGCTTGGAGCCCCTAGCGGGCCAAGAGACCCAGTACTTC
TRBJ1-2 | TRBD1 | TRBV9 | . | CASSAGQTLYGYTF | TGTGCCAGCAGCGCGGGACAGACACTCTATGGCTACACCTTC
TRBJ2-6 | . | TRBV5-1 | . | CASSLTDSISGANVLTF | TGCGCCAGCAGCTTGACAGATTCAATCTCTGGGGCCAACGTCCTGACTTTC
TRBJ1-4 | TRBD1 | TRBV11-2 | . | CASNSGTGVEKLFF | TGTGCCAGCAATTCCGGGACAGGGGTAGAAAAACTGTTTTTT
TRBJ1-5 | . | TRBV9 | . | CASSVGNAGQPQHF | TGTGCCAGCAGCGTCGGAAACGCGGGTCAGCCCCAGCATTTT
TRBJ2-3 | . | TRBV5-1 | . | CASSLGGPGDTQYF | TGCGCCAGCTCCCTCGGAGGGCCGGGAGATACGCAGTATTTT
TRBJ1-6 | . | TRBV2 | . | CASRGSRGSGSPLHF | TGTGCCAGCAGGGGGTCAAGGGGGTCGGGTTCACCCCTCCACTTT
TRBJ2-2 | TRBD1 | TRBV29-1 | . | CSVGQGPGELFF | TGCAGCGTCGGACAGGGCCCCGGGGAGCTGTTTTTT
TRBJ2-7 | TRBD1 | TRBV30 | . | CAWSEGTGGEQYF | TGTGCCTGGAGTGAAGGCACAGGGGGCGAGCAGTACTTC
TRBJ2-1 | TRBD2 | TRBV5-4 | . | CASRGGISGTMGYNEQFF | TGTGCCAGCAGGGGGGGGATTAGCGGGACGATGGGATACAATGAGCAGTTCTTC
TRBJ2-2 | TRBD1 | TRBV5-1 | . | CASSLGTGPNTGELFF | TGCGCCAGCAGCTTGGGGACAGGGCCGAACACCGGGGAGCTGTTTTTT
TRBJ2-5 | TRBD2 | TRBV5-1 | . | CASSSTSGRGQTQYF | TGCGCCAGCAGCTCTACTAGCGGGAGGGGACAGACCCAGTACTTC
TRBJ2-6 | . | TRBV12-5 | . | CASGVLSGANVLTF | TGTGCTAGTGGGGTACTCTCTGGGGCCAACGTCCTGACTTTC
TRBJ1-1 | TRBD1 | TRBV9 | . | CASSVTGGGTEAFF | TGTGCCAGCAGCGTCACAGGGGGGGGCACTGAAGCTTTCTTT
TRBJ2-3 | TRBD1 | TRBV5-1 | . | CASSGTASTDTQYF | TGCGCCAGCAGCGGGACAGCTAGCACAGATACGCAGTATTTT
TRBJ2-5 | . | TRBV7-7 | . | CASSLEAASGTQYF | TGTGCCAGCAGCTTAGAGGCAGCTTCGGGGACCCAGTACTTC
TRBJ2-7 | . | TRBV5-1 | . | CASSDRTGIYEQYF | TGCGCCAGCAGCGACAGAACAGGGATTTACGAGCAGTACTTC
TRBJ2-7 | TRBD2 | TRBV19 | . | CASGGLAGGLNEQYF | TGTGCCAGTGGGGGACTAGCGGGAGGTCTCAACGAGCAGTACTTC
TRBJ2-7 | . | TRBV6-5 | . | CASSYTPSKVHEQYF | TGTGCCAGCAGTTACACCCCTAGCAAGGTCCACGAGCAGTACTTC
TRBJ1-4 | . | TRBV5-4 | few | CASSLYPGSEGEKLFF | TGTGCCAGCAGCTTGTATCCGGGATCGGAAGGTGAAAAACTGTTTTTT
TRBJ2-2 | TRBD1 | TRBV5-1 | . | CASKYRGVDTGELFF | TGCGCCAGCAAATACAGGGGAGTTGACACCGGGGAGCTGTTTTTT
TRBJ1-6 | TRBD1 | TRBV6-5 | few | CASSLSGGGGSPLHF | TGTGCCAGCAGCCTTTCAGGGGGCGGTGGTTCACCCCTCCACTTT
TRBJ1-1 | . | TRBV18 | . | CASSKDRLNTEAFF | TGTGCCAGCTCTAAGGACAGATTGAACACTGAAGCTTTCTTT
TRBJ1-2 | . | TRBV29-1 | . | CSVDTGVGNYGYTF | TGCAGCGTTGATACGGGGGTAGGGAACTATGGCTACACCTTC
TRBJ2-5 | . | TRBV18 | few | CASSAVSQETQYF | TGTGCCAGCTCGGCAGTTTCGCAAGAGACCCAGTACTTC
TRBJ2-1 | TRBD2 | TRBV27 | . | CASSLSSGRASNEQFF | TGTGCCAGCAGTTTATCGTCCGGGAGGGCCTCCAATGAGCAGTTCTTC
TRBJ2-3 | TRBD2 | TRBV6-5 | . | CASSYIAGDGTDTQYF | TGTGCCAGCAGTTACATTGCGGGAGATGGTACAGATACGCAGTATTTT
TRBJ2-3 | TRBD1 | TRBV30 | . | CAWGQVRADTQYF | TGTGCCTGGGGACAGGTGAGGGCAGATACGCAGTATTTT
TRBJ2-7 | TRBD2 | TRBV7-3 | . | CASSGGSGNSYEQYF | TGTGCCAGCAGCGGGGGTAGCGGGAATTCCTACGAGCAGTACTTC
TRBJ2-3 | . | TRBV2 | . | CASSEDLTSTDTQYF | TGTGCCAGCAGTGAAGATCTGACTAGCACAGATACGCAGTATTTT
TRBJ2-2 | TRBD1 | TRBV9 | . | CASSSYRGTTGELFF | TGTGCCAGCAGCTCTTACAGGGGGACGACCGGGGAGCTGTTTTTT
TRBJ2-1 | TRBD2 | TRBV7-9 | . | CSSSSSPGLQRNEQFF | TGTTCCAGCAGCTCCAGCCCGGGACTACAACGCAATGAGCAGTTCTTC
TRBJ2-3 | . | TRBV2 | . | CASSDRPGGTDTQYF | TGTGCCAGCAGTGATCGACCGGGAGGCACAGATACGCAGTATTTT
TRBJ1-2 | . | TRBV18 | . | CASSPSLSTANYGYTF | TGTGCCAGCTCACCTTCCCTCTCGACTGCTAACTATGGCTACACCTTC
TRBJ2-7 | TRBD1 | TRBV6-5 | . | CASSLGQGGYEQYF | TGTGCCAGCAGCCTCGGACAGGGGGGGTACGAGCAGTACTTC
TRBJ1-1 | . | TRBV2 | once | CASSEALALGSTEAFF | TGTGCCAGCAGTGAAGCGCTCGCGTTGGGGAGCACTGAAGCTTTCTTT
TRBJ2-2 | TRBD1 | TRBV11-1 | . | CASSPRDRDVGELFF | TGTGCCAGCAGCCCCAGGGACAGGGATGTCGGGGAGCTGTTTTTT
TRBJ1-1 | . | TRBV27 | . | CASSLGPNTEAFF | TGTGCCAGCAGTTTAGGGCCGAACACTGAAGCTTTCTTT
TRBJ2-7 | . | TRBV18 | . | CASSLSMEGVEQYF | TGTGCCAGCTCACTTTCAATGGAGGGAGTCGAGCAGTACTTC
TRBJ2-5 | . | TRBV4-1 | few | CASSQDQDWQETQYF | TGCGCCAGCAGCCAAGATCAGGATTGGCAAGAGACCCAGTACTTC
TRBJ2-1 | . | TRBV29-1 | few | CSVNPQGDNEQFF | TGCAGCGTTAACCCCCAGGGCGACAATGAGCAGTTCTTC
TRBJ2-5 | . | TRBV5-1 | . | CASSLFGQPQETQYF | TGCGCCAGCAGCTTGTTCGGACAGCCCCAAGAGACCCAGTACTTC
TRBJ2-7 | . | TRBV25-1 | many | CASSDGGGSRTYEQYF | TGTGCCAGCAGTGATGGGGGGGGCAGCCGTACCTACGAGCAGTACTTC